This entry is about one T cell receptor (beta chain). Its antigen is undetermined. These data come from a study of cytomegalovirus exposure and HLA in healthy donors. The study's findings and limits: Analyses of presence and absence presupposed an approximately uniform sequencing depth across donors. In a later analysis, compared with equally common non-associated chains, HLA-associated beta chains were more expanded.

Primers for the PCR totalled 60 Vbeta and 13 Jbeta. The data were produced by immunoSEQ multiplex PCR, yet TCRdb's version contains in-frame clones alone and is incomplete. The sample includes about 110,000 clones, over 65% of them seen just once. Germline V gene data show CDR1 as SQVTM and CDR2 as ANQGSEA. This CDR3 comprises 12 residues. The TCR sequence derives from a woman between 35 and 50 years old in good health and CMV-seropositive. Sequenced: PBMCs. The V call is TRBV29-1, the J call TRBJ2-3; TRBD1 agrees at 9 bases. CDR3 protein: CTATQGAYTQYF. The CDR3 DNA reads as TGCACCGCGACACAGGGGGCGTATACGCAGTATTTT.